These T cell receptor beta chains were read from a single sample in a study of blood T cells in healthy people across ages. TCRdb fed the 5' RACE reads into MiXCR, producing one record per CDR3 protein. The sample records approximately 800,000 distinct CDR3 sequences, 46% being singletons. Sequencing was performed on blood. The receptors shown here come from a man older than 75 in good health. The CDR3 runs from the conserved cysteine through the conserved F or W. Each record gives: D gene, J gene, clone size, V gene, CDR3 protein, CDR3 DNA. D genes are given only for firm matches. Clone size is stated in some rows and not others, as once, few, many or a class when expanded.

D: TRBD2; J: TRBJ2-5; size: many; V: TRBV5-1; CDR3: CASSLLGLAGEETQYF; DNA: TGCGCCAGCAGCTTGCTGGGACTAGCGGGAGAAGAGACCCAGTACTTC
D: -; J: TRBJ2-5; size: -; V: TRBV4-1; CDR3: CASSQEKQETQYF; DNA: TGCGCCAGCAGCCAAGAAAAACAAGAGACCCAGTACTTC
D: -; J: TRBJ1-1; size: few; V: TRBV10-3; CDR3: CAIRRQEGHTEAFF; DNA: TGTGCCATCAGAAGACAGGAGGGGCACACTGAAGCTTTCTTT
D: -; J: TRBJ2-7; size: once; V: TRBV7-9; CDR3: CASSLVPLLQGSSYEQYF; DNA: TGTGCCAGCAGCTTAGTTCCCCTATTACAGGGTAGCTCCTACGAGCAGTACTTC
D: -; J: TRBJ1-1; size: once; V: TRBV7-9; CDR3: CASSAVSDLNTEAFF; DNA: TGTGCCAGCAGCGCTGTCTCAGATCTAAACACTGAAGCTTTCTTT
D: TRBD2; J: TRBJ2-7; size: few; V: TRBV5-1; CDR3: CASSPTAGDTYEQYF; DNA: TGCGCCAGCAGCCCCACCGCGGGAGACACCTACGAGCAGTACTTC
D: TRBD2; J: TRBJ2-1; size: -; V: TRBV12-3/TRBV12-4; CDR3: CASSASGPANEQFF; DNA: TGTGCCAGCAGTGCTAGCGGTCCCGCCAATGAGCAGTTCTTC
D: TRBD2; J: TRBJ2-1; size: many; V: TRBV28; CDR3: CASSYLAGGPLRPFF; DNA: TGTGCCAGCAGTTACCTAGCGGGAGGGCCTCTTAGGCCGTTCTTC
D: TRBD1; J: TRBJ2-5; size: few; V: TRBV20-1; CDR3: CSAAQGQGALETQYF; DNA: TGCAGTGCTGCTCAGGGACAGGGGGCCTTAGAGACCCAGTACTTC
D: -; J: TRBJ2-5; size: -; V: TRBV29-1; CDR3: CSVNSPGLGETQYF; DNA: TGCAGCGTGAACAGCCCGGGACTGGGGGAGACCCAGTACTTC
D: -; J: TRBJ1-2; size: few; V: TRBV27; CDR3: CASSTPGQGIYGYTF; DNA: TGTGCCAGCAGCACTCCGGGACAAGGAATCTATGGCTACACCTTC
D: TRBD1; J: TRBJ1-2; size: -; V: TRBV2; CDR3: CASRETGAGYTF; DNA: TGTGCCAGCAGAGAGACAGGGGCCGGCTACACCTTC
D: -; J: TRBJ2-7; size: -; V: TRBV7-2; CDR3: CAGSLAQGRYEQYF; DNA: TGTGCCGGCAGCTTAGCTCAGGGACGGTACGAGCAGTACTTC
D: TRBD2; J: TRBJ2-1; size: -; V: TRBV7-6; CDR3: CASSLVATSGSDEQFF; DNA: TGTGCCAGCAGCTTAGTCGCGACTAGCGGGAGTGATGAGCAGTTCTTC
D: -; J: TRBJ1-5; size: -; V: TRBV3-1; CDR3: CASSQDFRSNQPQHF; DNA: TGTGCCAGCAGCCAAGATTTCAGGAGCAATCAGCCCCAGCATTTT
D: -; J: TRBJ1-1; size: -; V: TRBV3-1; CDR3: CASSQGSRQSEAFF; DNA: TGTGCCAGCAGCCAAGGGTCAAGACAGAGTGAAGCTTTCTTT
D: -; J: TRBJ1-1; size: once; V: TRBV20-1; CDR3: CSALTVPNTEAFF; DNA: TGCAGTGCATTAACAGTACCGAACACTGAAGCTTTCTTT
D: -; J: TRBJ2-7; size: once; V: TRBV5-6; CDR3: CASRRRGMSYEQYF; DNA: TGTGCCAGCAGGCGCCGCGGGATGTCCTACGAGCAGTACTTC
D: TRBD2; J: TRBJ2-1; size: -; V: TRBV20-1; CDR3: CSARGLAGDRDEQFF; DNA: TGCAGTGCTAGAGGGCTAGCGGGAGACAGGGATGAGCAGTTCTTC
D: TRBD2; J: TRBJ2-7; size: -; V: TRBV4-3; CDR3: CASSQDRLIAGPYEQYF; DNA: TGCGCCAGCAGCCAAGATCGGTTGATAGCGGGGCCCTACGAGCAGTACTTC
D: -; J: TRBJ1-5; size: -; V: TRBV20-1; CDR3: CSAREEGAQHF; DNA: TGCAGTGCTAGAGAGGAGGGAGCCCAGCATTTT
D: TRBD2; J: TRBJ2-1; size: -; V: TRBV9; CDR3: CASSAGTSISTEQFF; DNA: TGTGCCAGCAGCGCCGGGACTAGCATATCAACTGAGCAGTTCTTC
D: -; J: TRBJ2-3; size: -; V: TRBV20-1; CDR3: CRAPTSTDTQYF; DNA: TGCAGGGCCCCCACGAGCACAGATACGCAGTATTTT
D: -; J: TRBJ2-1; size: -; V: TRBV7-8; CDR3: CASSQRAGSSYNEQFF; DNA: TGTGCCAGCAGCCAAAGGGCGGGGAGCTCCTACAATGAGCAGTTCTTC
D: TRBD2; J: TRBJ2-7; size: -; V: TRBV7-2; CDR3: CASSLAGTSGVTYEQYF; DNA: TGTGCCAGCAGCTTGGCGGGGACTAGCGGGGTCACCTACGAGCAGTACTTC
D: -; J: TRBJ2-6; size: -; V: TRBV12-3/TRBV12-4; CDR3: CASYTQRGVTKGPGANVLTF; DNA: TGTGCCAGCTATACCCAACGGGGCGTAACAAAAGGCCCTGGGGCCAACGTCCTGACTTTC
D: -; J: TRBJ2-1; size: -; V: TRBV7-2; CDR3: CASSLVVSANEQFF; DNA: TGTGCCAGCAGCTTAGTGGTAAGCGCCAATGAGCAGTTCTTC
D: TRBD1; J: TRBJ2-1; size: -; V: TRBV30; CDR3: CAWSVGTGQDEQFF; DNA: TGTGCCTGGAGTGTGGGGACAGGGCAAGATGAGCAGTTCTTC
D: -; J: TRBJ2-7; size: -; V: TRBV29-1; CDR3: CSVEFSDTSYEQYF; DNA: TGCAGCGTTGAATTTTCCGACACGTCCTACGAGCAGTACTTC
D: TRBD2; J: TRBJ2-3; size: few; V: TRBV10-3; CDR3: CAISEIRLAGAPGKDTQYF; DNA: TGTGCCATCAGTGAGATCCGGCTAGCGGGAGCCCCGGGGAAAGATACGCAGTATTTT
D: TRBD1; J: TRBJ2-5; size: -; V: TRBV5-1; CDR3: CASSGGQGYTETQYF; DNA: TGCGCCAGCAGCGGGGGACAGGGCTATACGGAGACCCAGTACTTC